This TCR beta chain was documented in a study of molecular identifiers for immune sequencing clone quantification. For the study at large: Five portions were made in replicates from RNA of approximately 22,000 or 94,000 naive CD8 cells, and four underwent sequencing.

This clonotype showed up many times. Its antigen is currently unknown. TCRdb recomputed calls from the PCR reads with MiXCR, one row per CDR3 protein. The sample lists tens of thousands of distinct CDR3 sequences, around 18% occurring once. The CD8+CD4-CCR7+CD45RA+ phenotype defined the sorted naive CD8 T cells. Study observations and caveats: The share of molecules held by clones above 20 RNA copies was over 99% in effector cells and under 1% in naive cells. The sizes of highly expanded clones could be underestimated when identical TCR molecules share a barcode.

The specimen sequenced was naive CD8+ T cells from blood, with Jurkat cell RNA spiked in. The subset was: FACS-sorted CD8+CD4-CCR7+CD45RA+ naive T cells. This sequence was found in a human donor in good health. Some libraries in this study had Jurkat cell RNA spiked in.

CDR3 coding DNA: TGTGCCAGCGGTCCAACTGAGGGCCCCACCTCGGTCGTCTACGAGCAGTACTTC. It specifies CASGPTEGPTSVVYEQYF. The chain employs TRBV5-4 and TRBJ2-7; TRBD2 is a possible D gene (5 bases). The germline CDR1 and CDR2 sequences are SGHNT and YYREEE (reference sequence). The CDR3 contains 18 residues. Trimming took off 7 bases at V and 3 bases at J, with 29 bases between the two ends.